The rows below give T cell receptor beta chains drawn from one sample of a study of blood T cell repertoires in COVID-19. The protocol was immunoSEQ multiplex PCR, while the TCRdb copy is restricted to in-frame clones and leaves out a portion. The table lists around 240,000 clones, approximately 84% of them singletons. The material sequenced was peripheral blood. These receptor sequences come from a man aged 35 to 55 with acute or convalescent COVID-19. Both conserved end residues are part of each CDR3.

CASSLGQGVSPLHF	TRBV5-4	TRBJ1-6
CASSLKGRDEAFF	TRBV7-3	TRBJ1-1
CATSGGTVYGYTF	TRBV15	TRBJ1-2
CASSESSNGYTF	TRBV2	TRBJ1-2
CASSPRQNYGYTF	TRBV18	TRBJ1-2
CASSQGGLSNQPQHF	TRBV3-1/TRBV3-2	TRBJ1-5
CAWNLIDRTYGYTF	TRBV30	TRBJ1-2
CASSYRAGGYSGANVLTF	TRBV5-4	TRBJ2-6
CASSLAGANEKLFF	TRBV5-1	TRBJ1-4
CASSYRSGSSYEQYF	TRBV6-2/TRBV6-3	TRBJ2-7
CASSLGARGTDTQYF	TRBV11-2	TRBJ2-3
CASSWRGSGNTEAFF	TRBV28	TRBJ1-1
CSVMRDIQYF	TRBV29-1	TRBJ2-4
CASSLVFRKDEQFF	TRBV28	TRBJ2-1
CASSLRQGAHGYTF	TRBV7-2	TRBJ1-2
CASSPTGGYTEAFF	TRBV28	TRBJ1-1
CASSSWGHGTEAFF	TRBV27	TRBJ1-1
CASSRESSGGKETQYF	TRBV5-4	TRBJ2-5
CASSEGTGTYRTEAFF	TRBV6-1	TRBJ1-1
CASSPEQGANYGYTF	TRBV18	TRBJ1-2
CASSSGEGTKNIQYF	TRBV5-6	TRBJ2-4
CASSYSTGSPTEAFF	TRBV6-6	TRBJ1-1
CASSFRDIGGTGELFF	TRBV6-6	TRBJ2-2
CASSLNQKQGNYGYTF	TRBV7-9	TRBJ1-2
CASSYTGTSPHEQYF	TRBV6-2/TRBV6-3	TRBJ2-7
CATHSGALDTDTQYF	TRBV5-1	TRBJ2-3
CASSSSTLSDSSGNTIYF	TRBV6-7	TRBJ1-3
CASSLRTPSGPDTQYF	TRBV7-8	TRBJ2-3
CASSLEPLSSYEQYF	TRBV7-9	TRBJ2-7
CASSLPTGESSGYTF	TRBV18	TRBJ1-2
CASSTSTGPLGGYTF	TRBV7-2	TRBJ1-2
CASSRYNRGATNNEQFF	TRBV6-6	TRBJ2-1
CASSPVKGGYGYTF	TRBV10-1	TRBJ1-2
CASSYVPRGSPLHF	TRBV6-5	TRBJ1-6
CASSRDRTSYGYTF	TRBV7-3	TRBJ1-2
CAISSGQGGTQPQHF	TRBV10-3	TRBJ1-5
CASSPQGARYEQYF	TRBV18	TRBJ2-7
CASSFLGQEQYF	TRBV27	TRBJ2-7
CAWKQGKQETQYF	TRBV30	TRBJ2-5
CASSLGGLARDYEQYF	TRBV11-2	TRBJ2-7
CASSPQRQGIDYGYTF	TRBV18	TRBJ1-2